In its sample, the clone carrying this T cell receptor beta chain was seen a few times. Its antigen is unknown. Looked up from germline, CDR1 is DFQATT and CDR2 is SNEGSKA (reference sequence). The CDR3 consists of 11 residues. V was trimmed by 3 bases and J by 3 bases, leaving 6 bases between them. This sample was taken from a study of T cell responses to AZD1222 COVID-19 vaccine. Study conclusions and caveats: Regions 160-218 and 743-854 held dominance among vaccine-associated CD4 TCRs, which spanned spike. It should be noted that donors were predominantly white British and more often female, and clonal diversity was possibly underestimated.

TCRdb's table, derived via immunoSEQ multiplex PCR, lists solely in-frame clones and lacks some. The table lists about 170,000 clones, approximately 90% of them singletons. Analyses pooled second doses at about 4 or about 12 weeks. V gene TRBV20-1 combines with J gene TRBJ2-7; no firm D call. Here the sequenced sample was peripheral blood, taken 28 days after the second AZD1222 dose. The sequence was collected from an adult who received the AZD1222 COVID-19 vaccine. Here the CDR3 reads CSASPVYEQYF. In DNA, the CDR3 is TGCAGTGCTAGTCCGGTCTACGAGCAGTACTTC.